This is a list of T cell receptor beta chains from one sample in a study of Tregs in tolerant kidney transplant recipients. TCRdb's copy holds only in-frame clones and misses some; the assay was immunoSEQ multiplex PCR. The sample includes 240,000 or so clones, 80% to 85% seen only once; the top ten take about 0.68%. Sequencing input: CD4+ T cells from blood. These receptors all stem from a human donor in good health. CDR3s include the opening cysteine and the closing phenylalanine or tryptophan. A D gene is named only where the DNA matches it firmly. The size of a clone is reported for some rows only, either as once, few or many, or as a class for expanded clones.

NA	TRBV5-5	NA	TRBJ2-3	CASSLARADRNTDTQYF	TGTGCCAGCAGCTTGGCCCGAGCGGACAGAAACACAGATACGCAGTATTTT
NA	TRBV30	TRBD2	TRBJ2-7	CAWSVLLAGAHEQYF	TGTGCCTGGAGTGTACTGCTAGCGGGAGCGCACGAGCAGTACTTC
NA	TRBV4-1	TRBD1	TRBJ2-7	CASSQVLGQAVKGQYF	TGCGCCAGCAGCCAAGTCTTAGGACAGGCAGTTAAGGGGCAGTACTTC
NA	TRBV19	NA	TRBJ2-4	CASTLYIAKNIQYF	TGTGCCAGTACCCTATACATAGCCAAAAACATTCAGTACTTC
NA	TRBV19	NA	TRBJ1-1	CASRPPGTWDTEAFF	TGTGCCAGTAGGCCACCGGGTACCTGGGACACTGAAGCTTTCTTT
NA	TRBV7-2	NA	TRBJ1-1	CASSLSPGATEAFF	TGCGCCAGCAGCTTAAGTCCAGGGGCCACTGAAGCTTTCTTT
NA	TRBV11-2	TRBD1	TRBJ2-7	CASSKTGGSSYEQYF	TGTGCCAGCAGCAAGACAGGGGGTAGCTCCTACGAGCAGTACTTC
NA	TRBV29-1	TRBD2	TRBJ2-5	CSVEHLAGGWKTQYF	TGCAGCGTTGAACATCTAGCGGGGGGCTGGAAGACCCAGTACTTC
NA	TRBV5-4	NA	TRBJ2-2	CASSTDRQNTGELFF	TGTGCCAGCAGCACCGACAGGCAGAACACCGGGGAGCTGTTTTTT
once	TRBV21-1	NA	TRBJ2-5	CASSKARTRGRETQYF	TGTGCCAGCAGCAAAGCAAGGACCAGGGGGCGAGAGACCCAGTACTTC
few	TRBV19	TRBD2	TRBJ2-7	CASSPLAASYEQYF	TGTGCCAGTAGTCCACTAGCGGCCTCCTACGAGCAGTACTTC
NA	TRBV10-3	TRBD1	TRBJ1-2	CAIRGTGEGYTF	TGTGCCATCAGGGGGACAGGGGAAGGCTACACCTTC
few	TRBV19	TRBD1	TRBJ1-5	CASSRDRSNQPQHF	TGTGCCAGTAGCCGGGACAGGAGCAATCAGCCCCAGCATTTT
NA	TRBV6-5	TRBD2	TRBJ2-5	CASSGLGETQYF	TGTGCCAGCAGTGGACTAGGGGAGACCCAGTACTTC
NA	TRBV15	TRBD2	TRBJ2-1	CATKLAGVSYNEQFF	TGTGCCACCAAACTAGCGGGGGTCTCCTACAATGAGCAGTTCTTC
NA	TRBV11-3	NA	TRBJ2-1	CASSLDRAYNEQFF	TGTGCCAGCAGCTTAGACAGAGCCTACAATGAGCAGTTCTTC
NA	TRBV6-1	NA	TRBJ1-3	CASSDLTASSGNTIYF	TGTGCCAGCAGTGATCTCACAGCGAGCTCTGGAAACACCATATATTTT
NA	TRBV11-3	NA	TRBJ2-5	CASSRSGRGETQYF	TGTGCCAGCAGCCGAAGCGGACGGGGAGAGACCCAGTACTTC
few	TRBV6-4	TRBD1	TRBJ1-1	CASSVGQGAAEAFF	TGTGCCAGCAGTGTCGGACAGGGGGCGGCTGAAGCTTTCTTT
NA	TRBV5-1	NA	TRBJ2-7	CASSLTGDTYEQYF	TGCGCCAGCAGCCTAACAGGAGATACCTACGAGCAGTACTTC
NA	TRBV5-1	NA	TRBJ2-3	CASSLDPGPDTQYF	TGCGCCAGCAGCTTGGATCCGGGTCCCGATACGCAGTATTTT
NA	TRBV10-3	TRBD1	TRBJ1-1	CAISESRTGVVEAFF	TGTGCCATCAGTGAGTCCCGGACAGGGGTGGTTGAAGCTTTCTTT
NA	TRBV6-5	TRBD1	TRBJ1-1	CASSYSRQGGTEAFF	TGTGCCAGCAGTTACTCCAGACAGGGTGGGACTGAAGCTTTCTTT
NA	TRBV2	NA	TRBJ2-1	CASSVQYNEQFF	TGTGCCAGCAGTGTACAATACAATGAGCAGTTCTTC
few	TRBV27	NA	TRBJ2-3	CASSRGVSTDTQYF	TGTGCCAGCTCCCGGGGAGTGAGCACAGATACGCAGTATTTT
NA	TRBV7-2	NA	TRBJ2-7	CASTPTESSYEQYF	TGTGCCAGCACCCCGACCGAGAGCTCCTACGAGCAGTACTTC
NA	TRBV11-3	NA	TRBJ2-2	CASSLVGRGNTGELFF	TGTGCCAGCAGCTTAGTGGGCAGGGGAAACACCGGGGAGCTGTTTTTT
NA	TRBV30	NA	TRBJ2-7	CAWNRDGTSYEQYF	TGTGCCTGGAACCGAGATGGCACTTCCTACGAGCAGTACTTC
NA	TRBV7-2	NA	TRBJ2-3	CASSSRTARGYF	TGTGCCAGCAGCTCACGGACAGCTCGCGGGTATTTT
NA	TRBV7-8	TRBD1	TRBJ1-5	CASTRTGRNQPQHF	TGTGCCAGCACCCGGACAGGACGAAATCAGCCCCAGCATTTT
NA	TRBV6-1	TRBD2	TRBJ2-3	CASSLAGVVDTQYF	TGTGCCAGCAGTCTAGCGGGAGTTGTAGATACGCAGTATTTT
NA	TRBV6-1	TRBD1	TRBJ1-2	CASSRDRVGGYTF	TGTGCCAGCAGCCGCGACAGGGTCGGTGGCTACACCTTC
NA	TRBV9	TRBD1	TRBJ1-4	CASSPRDRTNEKLFF	TGTGCCAGCAGCCCCCGGGACAGGACTAATGAAAAACTGTTTTTT
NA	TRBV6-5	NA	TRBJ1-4	CASSYSRGRQEKLFF	TGTGCCAGCAGTTACTCGAGGGGTCGACAGGAAAAACTGTTTTTT
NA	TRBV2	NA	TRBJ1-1	CASSVSGRNQAFF	TGTGCCAGCAGTGTGTCAGGGAGAAATCAAGCTTTCTTT
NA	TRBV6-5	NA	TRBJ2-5	CASSYEAARTQYF	TGTGCCAGCAGTTATGAAGCGGCAAGGACCCAGTACTTC
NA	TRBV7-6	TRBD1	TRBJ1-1	CASSSWTGNTEAFF	TGTGCCAGCAGCTCGTGGACAGGAAACACTGAAGCTTTCTTT
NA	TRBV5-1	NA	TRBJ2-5	CASSLGAQETQYF	TGCGCCAGCAGCTTGGGAGCCCAAGAGACCCAGTACTTC